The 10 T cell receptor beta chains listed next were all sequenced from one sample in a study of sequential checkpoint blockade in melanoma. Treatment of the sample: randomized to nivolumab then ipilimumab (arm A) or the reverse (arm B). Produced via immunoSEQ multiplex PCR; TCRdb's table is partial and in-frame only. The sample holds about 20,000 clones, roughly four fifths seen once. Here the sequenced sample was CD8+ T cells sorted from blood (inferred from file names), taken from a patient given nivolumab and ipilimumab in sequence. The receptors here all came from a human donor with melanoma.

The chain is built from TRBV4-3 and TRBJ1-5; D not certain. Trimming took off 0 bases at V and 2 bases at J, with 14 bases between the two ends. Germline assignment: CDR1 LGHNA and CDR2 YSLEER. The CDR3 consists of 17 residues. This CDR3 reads CASSQELYGVGNQPQHF. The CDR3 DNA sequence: TGCGCCAGCAGCCAAGAACTCTACGGAGTGGGCAATCAGCCCCAGCATTTT.

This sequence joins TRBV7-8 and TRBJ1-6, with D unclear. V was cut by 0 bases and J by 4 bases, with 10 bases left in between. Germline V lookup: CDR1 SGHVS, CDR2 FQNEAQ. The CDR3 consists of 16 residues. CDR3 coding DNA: TGTGCCAGCAGCTTAGCGCCCTCGGGGTATAATTCACCCCTCCACTTT. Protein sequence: CASSLAPSGYNSPLHF. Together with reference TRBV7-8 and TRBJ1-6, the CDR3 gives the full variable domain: GAGVSQSPRYKVAKRGQDVALRCDPISGHVSLFWYQQALGQGPEFLTYFQNEAQLDKSGLPSDRFFAERPEGSVSTLKIQRTQQEDSAVYLCASSLAPSGYNSPLHFGNGTRLTVT.

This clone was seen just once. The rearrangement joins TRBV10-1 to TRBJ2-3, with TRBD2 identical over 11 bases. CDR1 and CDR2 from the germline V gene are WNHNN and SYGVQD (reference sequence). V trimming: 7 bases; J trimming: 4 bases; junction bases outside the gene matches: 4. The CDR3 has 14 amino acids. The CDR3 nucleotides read TGCGCCAGCAATAGCGGGGGGGCTCCAGATACGCAGTATTTT. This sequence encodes CASNSGGAPDTQYF.

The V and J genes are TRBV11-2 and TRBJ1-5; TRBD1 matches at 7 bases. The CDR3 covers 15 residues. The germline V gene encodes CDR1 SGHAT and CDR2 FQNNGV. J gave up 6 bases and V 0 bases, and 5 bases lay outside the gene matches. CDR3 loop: CASSLDQGGGQPQHF. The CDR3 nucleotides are TGTGCCAGCAGCTTAGATCAGGGGGGCGGTCAGCCCCAGCATTTT. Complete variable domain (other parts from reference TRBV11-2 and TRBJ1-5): EAGVAQSPRYKIIEKRQSVAFWCNPISGHATLYWYQQILGQGPKLLIQFQNNGVVDDSQLPKDRFSAERLKGVDSTLKIQPAKLEDSAVYLCASSLDQGGGQPQHFGDGTRLSIL.

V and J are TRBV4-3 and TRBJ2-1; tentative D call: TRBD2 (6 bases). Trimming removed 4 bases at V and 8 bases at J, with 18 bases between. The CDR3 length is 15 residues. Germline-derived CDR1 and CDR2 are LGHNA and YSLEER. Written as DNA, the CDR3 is TGCGCCAGCAGCCGCGTCGGGGGTTCGAGCTATGAGCAGTTCTTC. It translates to CASSRVGGSSYEQFF.

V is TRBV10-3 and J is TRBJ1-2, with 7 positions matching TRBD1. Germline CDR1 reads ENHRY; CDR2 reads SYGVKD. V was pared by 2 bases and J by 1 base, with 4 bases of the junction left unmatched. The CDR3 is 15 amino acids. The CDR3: CAISEAGGLNYGYTF. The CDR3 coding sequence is TGTGCCATCAGTGAGGCAGGGGGTCTTAACTATGGCTACACCTTC.

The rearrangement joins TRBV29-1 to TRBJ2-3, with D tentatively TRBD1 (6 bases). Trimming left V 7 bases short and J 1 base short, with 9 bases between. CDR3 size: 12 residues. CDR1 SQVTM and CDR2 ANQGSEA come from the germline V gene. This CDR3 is CSAGQGTDTQYF. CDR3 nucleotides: TGCAGCGCGGGACAAGGCACAGATACGCAGTATTTT.

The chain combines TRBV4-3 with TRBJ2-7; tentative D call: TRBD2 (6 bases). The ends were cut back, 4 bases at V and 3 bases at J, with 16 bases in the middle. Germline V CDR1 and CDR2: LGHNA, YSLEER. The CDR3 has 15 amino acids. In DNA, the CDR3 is TGCGCCAGCAGCCGGGAGCACCTGGAGGGCTACGAGCAGTACTTC. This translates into CASSREHLEGYEQYF.

The DNA for the CDR3 is TGCAGTGCGGGGGCGGTAGAGCAGTACTTC. This gives the protein CSAGAVEQYF. The V gene is TRBV20-1, the J gene TRBJ2-7; maybe TRBD1 (6 bases). V was pared by 6 bases and J by 7 bases, with 10 bases between. The CDR3 contains 10 residues. Germline CDR1 reads DFQATT; CDR2 reads SNEGSKA (reference sequence).

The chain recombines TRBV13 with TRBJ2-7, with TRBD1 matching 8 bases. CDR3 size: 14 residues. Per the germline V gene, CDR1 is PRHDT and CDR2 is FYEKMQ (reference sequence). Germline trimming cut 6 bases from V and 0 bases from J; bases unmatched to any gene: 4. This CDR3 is CASRDTGGSYEQYF. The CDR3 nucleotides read TGTGCCAGCAGGGATACAGGGGGCTCCTACGAGCAGTACTTC.